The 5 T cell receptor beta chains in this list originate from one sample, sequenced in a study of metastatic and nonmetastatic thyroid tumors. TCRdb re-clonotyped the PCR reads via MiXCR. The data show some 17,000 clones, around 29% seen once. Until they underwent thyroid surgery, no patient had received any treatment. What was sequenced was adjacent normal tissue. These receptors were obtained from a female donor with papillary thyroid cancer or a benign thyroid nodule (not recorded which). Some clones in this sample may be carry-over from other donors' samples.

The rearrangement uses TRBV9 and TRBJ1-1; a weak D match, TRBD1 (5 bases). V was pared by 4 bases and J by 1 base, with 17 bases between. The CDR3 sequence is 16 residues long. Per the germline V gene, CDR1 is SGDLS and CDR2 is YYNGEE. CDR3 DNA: TGTGCCAGCAGCCCCAGGAGGTCGGGGGAGAACACTGAAGCTTTCTTT. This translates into CASSPRRSGENTEAFF.

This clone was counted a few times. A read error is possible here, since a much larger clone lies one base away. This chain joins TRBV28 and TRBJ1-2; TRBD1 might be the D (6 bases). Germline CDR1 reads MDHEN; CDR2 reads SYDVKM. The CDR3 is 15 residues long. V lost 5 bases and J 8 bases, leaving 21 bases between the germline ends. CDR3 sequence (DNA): TGTGCCAGCAGTGCGGGACAATCCCAATTGGAGGGCTACACCTTC. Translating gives CASSAGQSQLEGYTF.

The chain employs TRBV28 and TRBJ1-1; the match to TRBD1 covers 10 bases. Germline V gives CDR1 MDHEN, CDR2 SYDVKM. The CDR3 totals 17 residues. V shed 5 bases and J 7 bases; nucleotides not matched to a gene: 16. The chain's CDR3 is CASSELGTGVVNNEAFF. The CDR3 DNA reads TGTGCCAGCAGTGAACTCGGGACAGGGGTGGTGAATAATGAAGCTTTCTTT.

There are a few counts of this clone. CDR3 coding DNA: TGTGCCAGCAGTGAGGGGGGCTTCTCCTACGAGCAGTACTTC. It translates to CASSEGGFSYEQYF. J is TRBJ2-7 and V is TRBV2, with D possibly called TRBD1 or TRBD2 (6 bases each). Germline V gene lookup returns CDR1 SNHLY and CDR2 FYNNEI. The V end lost 3 bases, the J end lost 0 bases, and 9 bases lay between the germline ends. The CDR3 has 14 amino acids.

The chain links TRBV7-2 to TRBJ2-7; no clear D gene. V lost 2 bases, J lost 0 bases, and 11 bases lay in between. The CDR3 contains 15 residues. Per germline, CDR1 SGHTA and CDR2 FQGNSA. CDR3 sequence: CASSLTDLGSYEQYV. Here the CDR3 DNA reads TGTGCCAGCAGCTTAACTGACCTGGGCTCCTACGAGCAGTACGTC.